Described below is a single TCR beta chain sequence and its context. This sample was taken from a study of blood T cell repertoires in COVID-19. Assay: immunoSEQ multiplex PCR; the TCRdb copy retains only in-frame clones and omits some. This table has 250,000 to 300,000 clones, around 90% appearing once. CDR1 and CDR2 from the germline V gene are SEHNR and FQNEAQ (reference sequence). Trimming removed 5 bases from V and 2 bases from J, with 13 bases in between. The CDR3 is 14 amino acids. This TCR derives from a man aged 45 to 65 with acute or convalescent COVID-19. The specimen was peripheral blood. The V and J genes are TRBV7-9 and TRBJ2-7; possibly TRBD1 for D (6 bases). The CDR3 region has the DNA TGTGCCAGCAGCCAGGGGTGGGAAACCTACGAGCAGTACTTC. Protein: CASSQGWETYEQYF.